This T cell receptor beta chain is from a study of long-term antiretroviral therapy in people with HIV. Looked up from germline, CDR1 is LGHNA and CDR2 is YSLEER. CDR3 length: 17 residues. The V gene lost 1 base and the J gene lost 7 bases, with 17 bases spanning the gap. Version v3.0 of the immunoSEQ assay was performed at survey level. Repertoires were generated with immunoSEQ multiplex PCR, while TCRdb's copy carries only in-frame clones and drops some. This sample has 15,000 to 20,000 clones, with roughly 86% found just once. The rearrangement joins TRBV4-3 to TRBJ1-6; a possible D gene is TRBD1 (5 bases). Sequenced material: unsorted PBMCs, taken 2.1 years after starting antiretroviral therapy. This clonotype originated in a man between 18 and 29 years old with HIV. The CDR3 spells CASSQGGWGSRNSPLHF. The CDR3 nucleotides read TGCGCCAGCAGCCAAGGGGGTTGGGGCTCAAGGAATTCACCCCTCCACTTT.